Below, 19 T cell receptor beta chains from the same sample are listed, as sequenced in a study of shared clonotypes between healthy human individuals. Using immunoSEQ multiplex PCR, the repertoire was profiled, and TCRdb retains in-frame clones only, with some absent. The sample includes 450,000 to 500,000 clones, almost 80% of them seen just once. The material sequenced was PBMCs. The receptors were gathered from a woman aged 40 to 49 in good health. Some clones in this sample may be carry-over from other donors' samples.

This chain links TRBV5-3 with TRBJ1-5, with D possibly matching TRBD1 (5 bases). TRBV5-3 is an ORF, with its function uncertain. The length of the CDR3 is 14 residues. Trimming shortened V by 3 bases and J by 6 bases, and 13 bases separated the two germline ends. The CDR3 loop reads CARSSLRQPQPQHF. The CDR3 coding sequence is TGTGCCAGAAGCTCCTTACGACAGCCTCAGCCCCAGCATTTT.

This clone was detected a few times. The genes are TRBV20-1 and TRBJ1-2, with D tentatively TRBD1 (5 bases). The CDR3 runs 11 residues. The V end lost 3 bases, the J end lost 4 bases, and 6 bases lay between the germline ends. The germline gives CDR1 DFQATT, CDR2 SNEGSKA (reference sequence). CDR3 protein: CSARTVYGYTF. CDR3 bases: TGCAGTGCTAGGACAGTCTATGGCTACACCTTC.

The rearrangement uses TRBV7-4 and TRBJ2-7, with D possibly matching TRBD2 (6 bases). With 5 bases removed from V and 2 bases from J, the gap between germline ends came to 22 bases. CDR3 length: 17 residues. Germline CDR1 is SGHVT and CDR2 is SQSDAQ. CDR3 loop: CASSPPWRDGPTYEQYF. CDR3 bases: TGTGCCAGCAGCCCCCCATGGCGGGATGGGCCGACCTACGAGCAGTACTTC.

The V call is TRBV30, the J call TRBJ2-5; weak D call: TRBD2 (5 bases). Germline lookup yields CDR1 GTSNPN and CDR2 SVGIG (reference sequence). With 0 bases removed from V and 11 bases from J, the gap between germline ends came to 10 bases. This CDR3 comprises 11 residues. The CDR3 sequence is CAWSVLEEQYF. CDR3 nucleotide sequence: TGTGCCTGGAGTGTACTAGAAGAGCAGTACTTC. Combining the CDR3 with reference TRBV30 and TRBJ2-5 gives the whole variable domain SQTIHQWPATLVQPVGSPLSLECTVEGTSNPNLYWYRQAAGRGLQLLFYSVGIGQISSEVPQNLSASRPQDRQFILSSKKLLLSDSGFYLCAWSVLEEQYFGPGTRLLVL.

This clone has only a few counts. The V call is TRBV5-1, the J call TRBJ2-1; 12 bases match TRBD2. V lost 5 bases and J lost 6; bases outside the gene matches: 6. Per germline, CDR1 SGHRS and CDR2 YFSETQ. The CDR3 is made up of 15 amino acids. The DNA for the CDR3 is TGCGCCAGCAGGGTCACTAGCGGGAGGTTCAATGAGCAGTTCTTC. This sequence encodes CASRVTSGRFNEQFF.

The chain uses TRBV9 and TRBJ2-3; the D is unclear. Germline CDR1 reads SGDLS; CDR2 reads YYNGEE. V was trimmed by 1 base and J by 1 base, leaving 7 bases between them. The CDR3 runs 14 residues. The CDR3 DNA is TGTGCCAGCAGCGTATTCCCGGGCACAGATACGCAGTATTTT. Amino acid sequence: CASSVFPGTDTQYF.

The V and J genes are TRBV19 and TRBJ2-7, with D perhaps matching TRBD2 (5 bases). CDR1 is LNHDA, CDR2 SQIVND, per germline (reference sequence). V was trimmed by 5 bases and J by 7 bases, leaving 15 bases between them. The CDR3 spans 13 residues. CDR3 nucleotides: TGTGCCAGTAGTTTACTCGCATCGGGGGAGCAGTACTTC. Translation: CASSLLASGEQYF.

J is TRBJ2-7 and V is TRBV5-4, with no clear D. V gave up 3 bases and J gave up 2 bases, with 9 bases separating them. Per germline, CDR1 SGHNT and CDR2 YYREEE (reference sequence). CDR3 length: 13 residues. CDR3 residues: CASSSDGTYEQYF. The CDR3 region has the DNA TGTGCCAGCAGCTCGGACGGAACCTACGAGCAGTACTTC.

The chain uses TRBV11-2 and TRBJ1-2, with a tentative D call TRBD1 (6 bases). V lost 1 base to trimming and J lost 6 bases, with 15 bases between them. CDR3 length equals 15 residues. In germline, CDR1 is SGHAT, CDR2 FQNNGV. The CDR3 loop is CASSLGPGGIDGYTF. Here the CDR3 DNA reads TGTGCCAGCAGCTTAGGGCCGGGGGGCATCGATGGCTACACCTTC.

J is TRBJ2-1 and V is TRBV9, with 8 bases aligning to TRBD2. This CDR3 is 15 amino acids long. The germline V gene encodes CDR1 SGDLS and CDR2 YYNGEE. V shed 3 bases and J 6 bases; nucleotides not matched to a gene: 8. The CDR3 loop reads CASSAPGLESNEQFF. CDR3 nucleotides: TGTGCCAGCAGCGCACCGGGACTAGAATCCAATGAGCAGTTCTTC. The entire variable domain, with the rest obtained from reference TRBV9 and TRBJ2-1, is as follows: DSGVTQTPKHLITATGQRVTLRCSPRSGDLSVYWYQQSLDQGLQFLIQYYNGEERAKGNILERFSAQQFPDLHSELNLSSLELGDSALYFCASSAPGLESNEQFFGPGTRLTVL.

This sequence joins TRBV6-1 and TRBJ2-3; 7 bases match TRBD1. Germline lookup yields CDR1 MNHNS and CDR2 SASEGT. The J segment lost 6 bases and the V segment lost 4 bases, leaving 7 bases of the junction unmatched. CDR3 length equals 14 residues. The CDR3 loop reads CASSVGTAADTQYF. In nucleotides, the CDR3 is TGTGCCAGCAGTGTCGGGACAGCCGCTGATACGCAGTATTTT.

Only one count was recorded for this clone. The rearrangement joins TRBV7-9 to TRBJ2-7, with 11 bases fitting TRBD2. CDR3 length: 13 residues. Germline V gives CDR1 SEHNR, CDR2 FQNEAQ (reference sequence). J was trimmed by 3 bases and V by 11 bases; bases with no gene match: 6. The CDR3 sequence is CASGLAGLYEQYF. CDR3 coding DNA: TGTGCCTCTGGACTAGCGGGTCTCTACGAGCAGTACTTC.

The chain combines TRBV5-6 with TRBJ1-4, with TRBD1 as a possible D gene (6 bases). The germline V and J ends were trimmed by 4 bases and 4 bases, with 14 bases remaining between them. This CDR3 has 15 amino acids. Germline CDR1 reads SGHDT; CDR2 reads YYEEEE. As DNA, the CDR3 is TGTGCCAGCAGCAACCAGGGGCGGGGTAATGAAAAACTGTTTTTT. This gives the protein CASSNQGRGNEKLFF.

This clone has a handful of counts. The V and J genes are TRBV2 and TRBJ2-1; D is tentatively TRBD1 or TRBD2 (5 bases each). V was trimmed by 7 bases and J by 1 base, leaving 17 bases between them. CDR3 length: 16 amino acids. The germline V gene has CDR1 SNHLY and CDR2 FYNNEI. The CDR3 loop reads CASNEGPFISYNEQFF. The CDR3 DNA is TGTGCCAGCAACGAGGGACCTTTTATTTCCTACAATGAGCAGTTCTTC.

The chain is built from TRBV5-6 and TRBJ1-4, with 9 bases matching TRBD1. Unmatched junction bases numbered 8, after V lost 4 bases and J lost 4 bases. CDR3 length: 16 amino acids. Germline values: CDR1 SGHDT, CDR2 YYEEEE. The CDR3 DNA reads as TGTGCCAGCAGCCGGACAGGGGTCGGGGGTAATGAAAAACTGTTTTTT. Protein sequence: CASSRTGVGGNEKLFF.

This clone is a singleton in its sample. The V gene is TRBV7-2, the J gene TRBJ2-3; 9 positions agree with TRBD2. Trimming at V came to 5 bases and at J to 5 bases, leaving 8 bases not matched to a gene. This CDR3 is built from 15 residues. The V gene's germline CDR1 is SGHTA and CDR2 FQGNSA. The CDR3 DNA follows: TGTGCCAGCAGCCAGATAGCGGGAGTGGTAGATACGCAGTATTTT. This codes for CASSQIAGVVDTQYF.

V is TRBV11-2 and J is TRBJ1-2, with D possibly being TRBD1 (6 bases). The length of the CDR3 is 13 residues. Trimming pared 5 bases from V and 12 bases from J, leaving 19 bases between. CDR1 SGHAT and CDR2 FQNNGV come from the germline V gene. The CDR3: CASSVSGTSGNTF. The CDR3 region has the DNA TGTGCCAGCAGCGTATCCGGGACATCGGGGAACACCTTC. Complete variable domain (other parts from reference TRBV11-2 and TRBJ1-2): EAGVAQSPRYKIIEKRQSVAFWCNPISGHATLYWYQQILGQGPKLLIQFQNNGVVDDSQLPKDRFSAERLKGVDSTLKIQPAKLEDSAVYLCASSVSGTSGNTFGSGTRLTVV.

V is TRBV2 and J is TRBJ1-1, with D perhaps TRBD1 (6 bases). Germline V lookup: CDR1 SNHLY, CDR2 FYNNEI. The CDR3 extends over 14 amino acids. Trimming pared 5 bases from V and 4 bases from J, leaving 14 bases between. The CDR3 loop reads CASSWGQGGTEAFF. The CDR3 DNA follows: TGTGCCAGCAGTTGGGGGCAGGGCGGCACTGAAGCTTTCTTT.

The CDR3 loop is CASSPGSGGYTQYF. CDR3 DNA: TGTGCCAGCTCACCGGGATCAGGAGGTTATACGCAGTATTTT. The V and J genes are TRBV18 and TRBJ2-3; D might be TRBD2 (5 bases). V was clipped by 3 bases and J by 7 bases, with 14 bases between them. This CDR3 spans 14 amino acids. The V gene's germline CDR1 is KGHSH and CDR2 LQKENI.